This T cell receptor beta chain was obtained from a study of T cell clones after liver transplantation. Germline lookup yields CDR1 SGHTA and CDR2 FQGTGA. Trimming cost V 5 bases and J 4 bases, with 15 bases left between them. The CDR3 spans 15 residues. Sequencing used immunoSEQ multiplex PCR; TCRdb keeps in-frame clones, though not all of them. The sample carries tens of thousands of clones, 80% to 90% recorded once. The chain recombines TRBV7-3 with TRBJ2-1, with D maybe TRBD2 (6 bases). This receptor was identified in a human patient who received a liver transplant. Among the T cells, some may be from the graft donor. The sequences come from CD8+ T cells from blood, collected 12 months after liver transplant. CDR3 in amino acids: CASSPALGRYNEQFF. The CDR3 region has the DNA TGTGCCAGCAGCCCCGCCCTGGGGAGGTACAATGAGCAGTTCTTC.